This T cell receptor beta chain was recovered during a study of blood T cell repertoires in COVID-19. With 0 bases removed from V and 4 bases from J, the gap between germline ends came to 18 bases. Looked up from germline, CDR1 is SGHRS and CDR2 is YFSETQ. The CDR3 extends over 17 amino acids. Assay: immunoSEQ multiplex PCR; the TCRdb copy retains only in-frame clones and omits some. The repertoire holds under 250,000 clones, with about four fifths as singletons. Sequenced sample: peripheral blood. The sequence came from a man in his thirties or forties who had recovered from COVID-19. The chain links TRBV5-1 to TRBJ2-3; a weak D match, TRBD1 (5 bases). This CDR3 is CASSLGQGFLGADTQYF. Written as DNA, the CDR3 is TGCGCCAGCAGCTTGGGTCAGGGCTTCTTAGGCGCAGATACGCAGTATTTT.